The 22 T cell receptor beta chains listed next were all sequenced from one sample in a study of T cell responses to AZD1222 COVID-19 vaccine. Sequencing was performed with immunoSEQ multiplex PCR; in TCRdb, only in-frame clones are kept and a portion is missing. The repertoire holds more than 150,000 clones, roughly 92% seen once, with about 10% in the top ten. The sequencing used peripheral blood, collected on day 0 of AZD1222 vaccination. These receptors originate from an adult in good health.

The rearrangement links TRBV11-2 to TRBJ2-5; 8 nucleotides line up with TRBD1. Germline CDR1 is SGHAT and CDR2 is FQNNGV. The CDR3 has 14 residues. Trimming cost V 5 bases and J 13 bases; bases outside gene matches: 15. The DNA for the CDR3 is TGTGCCAGCAGCGCCCCGGGACAGGCCCTCCCGAGGTACTTC. Amino acid sequence: CASSAPGQALPRYF.

The CDR3 protein is CASSLNERAEQFF. CDR3 bases: TGTGCCAGCAGCCTTAACGAAAGGGCCGAGCAGTTCTTC. The J gene is TRBJ2-1, the V gene TRBV11-2; D gene ambiguous. This CDR3 comprises 13 residues. The V and J ends lost 5 bases and 10 bases respectively, with 15 bases between them. Germline-derived CDR1 and CDR2 are SGHAT and FQNNGV.

The chain couples TRBV4-2 to TRBJ1-3, with D hard to call. The CDR3 has 14 residues. Deletions cut 4 bases from V and 4 bases from J, with 11 bases between. The V gene's germline CDR1 is LGHNA and CDR2 YNFKEQ. CDR3 DNA sequence: TGTGCCAGCAGCCCCAGCGTGCAAGGAAACACCATATATTTT. Protein product: CASSPSVQGNTIYF.

The V gene is TRBV24-1, the J gene TRBJ1-6, with D possibly matching TRBD1 (6 bases). Germline V lookup: CDR1 KGHDR, CDR2 SFDVKD. CDR3 length equals 13 residues. The V gene lost 9 bases and the J gene lost 7 bases, with 12 bases spanning the gap. The CDR3 reads CATSRDKNSPLHF. The DNA for the CDR3 is TGTGCCACCTCCCGGGACAAGAATTCACCCCTCCACTTT.

The rearrangement uses TRBV11-2 and TRBJ1-3; D is unresolved. Germline-derived CDR1 and CDR2 are SGHAT and FQNNGV. The CDR3 loop spans 16 amino acids. The V end was cut by 0 bases, the J end by 0 bases, with 9 bases between. The CDR3 bases are TGTGCCAGCAGCTTAGAGGCGCACAGCTCTGGAAACACCATATATTTT. Encoded protein: CASSLEAHSSGNTIYF.

V gene TRBV6-5 combines with J gene TRBJ1-1, with 8 bases fitting TRBD1. Trimming cost V 5 bases and J 3 bases; bases outside gene matches: 5. The CDR3 covers 14 residues. In germline, CDR1 is MNHEY, CDR2 SVGAGI. CDR3 region: CASSKRQGHTEAFF. DNA of the CDR3: TGTGCCAGCAGTAAAAGACAGGGGCACACTGAAGCTTTCTTT.

The chain links TRBV28 to TRBJ1-2, with D perhaps matching TRBD1 (5 bases). There are 14 residues in the CDR3. Germline loops: CDR1 MDHEN, CDR2 SYDVKM. Trimming took 4 bases from V and 4 from J, leaving 13 bases between them. In DNA, the CDR3 is TGTGCCAGCAGTTGGCGAGGGGACCTCTATGGCTACACCTTC. Protein sequence: CASSWRGDLYGYTF.

The rearrangement uses TRBV5-8 and TRBJ2-1; 7 bases fit TRBD2. Germline CDR1 reads SGHTS; CDR2 reads YDEGEE. Trimming removed 4 bases from V and 2 bases from J; junction bases left unmatched: 9. This CDR3 spans 16 amino acids. The CDR3: CASSHVAGETYNEQFF. The CDR3 region has the DNA TGTGCCAGCAGCCACGTGGCGGGAGAGACCTACAATGAGCAGTTCTTC.

The genes are TRBV5-4 and TRBJ1-1; D remains ambiguous. The germline CDR1 and CDR2 sequences are SGHNT and YYREEE (reference sequence). This CDR3 region has 13 residues. Trimming left V 0 bases short and J 8 bases short, with 11 bases between. CDR3: CASSLAMGREAFF. The CDR3 nucleotides read TGTGCCAGCAGCTTGGCCATGGGAAGGGAAGCTTTCTTT. Together with reference TRBV5-4 and TRBJ1-1, the CDR3 gives the full variable domain: ETGVTQSPTHLIKTRGQQVTLRCSSQSGHNTVSWYQQALGQGPQFIFQYYREEENGRGNFPPRFSGLQFPNYSSELNVNALELDDSALYLCASSLAMGREAFFGQGTRLTVV.

V usage is TRBV6-2 or TRBV6-3 and J usage is TRBJ1-1, with a weak D call TRBD1 (5 bases). The CDR3 consists of 16 residues. V was cut by 2 bases and J by 0 bases, with 13 bases left in between. CDR1 and CDR2 (germline): MNHEY, SVGEGT. As DNA, the CDR3 is TGTGCCAGCAGTTACAAGAAGGGGTGGGTGAACACTGAAGCTTTCTTT. This sequence encodes CASSYKKGWVNTEAFF.

The chain couples TRBV28 to TRBJ2-1; TRBD2 aligns across 9 bases. The trim removed 3 bases at V and 0 bases at J, leaving 12 bases unmatched. The CDR3 is 19 amino acids. Looked up from germline, CDR1 is MDHEN and CDR2 is SYDVKM. The CDR3 sequence is CASSFPRLADEGSYNEQFF. CDR3 DNA sequence: TGTGCCAGCAGTTTTCCCCGACTAGCGGACGAGGGCTCCTACAATGAGCAGTTCTTC.

The chain carries TRBV28 and TRBJ1-5; D uncertain. The CDR3 covers 16 residues. The germline V gene has CDR1 MDHEN and CDR2 SYDVKM. V shed 3 bases and J shed 3 bases, with 15 bases lying between them. CDR3 protein: CASSFISIVANQPQHF. The CDR3 DNA reads TGTGCCAGCAGTTTCATTTCGATCGTCGCCAATCAGCCCCAGCATTTT.

This chain uses TRBV7-9 with TRBJ1-4, with 10 nucleotides matching TRBD1. In germline, CDR1 is SEHNR, CDR2 FQNEAQ (reference sequence). This CDR3 comprises 16 residues. V shed 4 bases and J 3 bases; nucleotides not matched to a gene: 5. This CDR3 is CASSSLGQGANEKLFF. In DNA form, the CDR3 reads TGTGCCAGCAGCTCCTTAGGACAGGGGGCTAATGAAAAACTGTTTTTT.

The chain is built from TRBV13 and TRBJ2-1; TRBD2 is a possible D gene (5 bases). Trimming shortened V by 4 bases and J by 1 base, and 8 bases separated the two germline ends. The germline gives CDR1 PRHDT, CDR2 FYEKMQ (reference sequence). CDR3 length: 14 amino acids. In DNA form, the CDR3 reads TGTGCCAGCAGCTCCGGAGGATCCTACAATGAGCAGTTCTTC. It is translated as CASSSGGSYNEQFF.

The chain has TRBV5-4 and TRBJ1-2, with D uncertain. CDR1 is SGHNT and CDR2 is YYREEE in the germline V gene (reference sequence). Trimming left V 2 bases short and J 4 bases short, with 12 bases between. The CDR3 sequence is 14 residues long. CDR3 nucleotide sequence: TGTGCCAGCAGCTTTAGCGGGGTTTTCTATGGCTACACCTTC. Encoded protein: CASSFSGVFYGYTF.

This sequence joins TRBV6-5 and TRBJ2-2, with D perhaps TRBD1 (5 bases). Germline V gene lookup returns CDR1 MNHEY and CDR2 SVGAGI. There are 12 residues in the CDR3. The ends were cut back, 6 bases at V and 6 bases at J, with 8 bases in the middle. The CDR3 sequence is CASSPGSGELFF. In DNA form, the CDR3 reads TGTGCCAGCAGCCCAGGGTCCGGGGAGCTGTTTTTT.

The V gene is TRBV27, the J gene TRBJ1-4, with 8 bases that match TRBD1. Germline loops: CDR1 MNHEY, CDR2 SMNVEV (reference sequence). V lost 5 bases to trimming and J lost 3 bases; unmatched junction nucleotides: 5. The CDR3 is 15 residues long. CDR3 sequence reads: CASSPQGAPNEKLFF. CDR3 bases: TGTGCCAGCAGTCCGCAGGGGGCCCCTAATGAAAAACTGTTTTTT.

This sequence joins TRBV24-1 and TRBJ1-4, with D possibly matching TRBD1 (6 bases). This CDR3 has 13 amino acids. Germline CDR1 is KGHDR and CDR2 is SFDVKD. V was shortened by 7 bases and J by 5 bases, with 10 bases between the two germline ends. Here the CDR3 reads CATRGAENEKLFF. The CDR3 nucleotides are TGTGCCACCAGGGGGGCAGAGAATGAAAAACTGTTTTTT.

As regards this clone: This same CDR3 is encoded by further DNA sequences in the sample. This sequence joins TRBV2 and TRBJ1-5, with 7 bases identical to TRBD1. The ends lost 4 bases at V and 6 bases at J; junction bases unmatched: 3. The CDR3 has 13 amino acids. Germline V gene sequence: CDR1 SNHLY, CDR2 FYNNEI. The CDR3 reads CASSGQGGQPQHF. The CDR3, as DNA: TGTGCCAGCAGTGGACAGGGCGGTCAGCCCCAGCATTTT.

The chain is built from TRBV9 and TRBJ2-2; 9 nucleotides align to TRBD1. With V trimmed by 4 bases and J by 5 bases, 3 bases remained unmatched. The length of the CDR3 is 14 residues. Germline CDR1 SGDLS, CDR2 YYNGEE. The CDR3 reads CASSPDRGTGELFF. The CDR3 coding sequence is TGTGCCAGCAGCCCGGACAGGGGTACCGGGGAGCTGTTTTTT.

The chain joins TRBV25-1 to TRBJ1-4; D gene ambiguous. The germline V gene has CDR1 MGHDK and CDR2 SYGVNS. This CDR3 has 14 residues. The V end was cut by 6 bases, the J end by 5 bases, with 13 bases between. The DNA for the CDR3 is TGTGCCAGCAGCAGGACGGAAGCAAATGAAAAACTGTTTTTT. Residues: CASSRTEANEKLFF. The full variable domain, rest sourced from reference TRBV25-1 and TRBJ1-4, is EADIYQTPRYLVIGTGKKITLECSQTMGHDKMYWYQQDPGMELHLIHYSYGVNSTEKGDLSSESTVSRIRTEHFPLTLESARPSHTSQYLCASSRTEANEKLFFGSGTQLSVL.

The genes are TRBV6-5 and TRBJ1-2; 7 bases line up with TRBD1. Germline assignment: CDR1 MNHEY and CDR2 SVGAGI. CDR3 length: 13 residues. J gave up 6 bases and V 5 bases, and 6 bases lay outside the gene matches. This CDR3 reads CASSPVQGDGYTF. CDR3 nucleotides: TGTGCCAGCAGTCCGGTCCAGGGGGATGGCTACACCTTC.